This T cell receptor (beta chain) stems from a study of T cell repertoires in cytomegalovirus infection. The overall study: Through public TCR beta signatures, both CMV infection and matching HLA type were indicated. Study-level points and caveats: Carriage of CMV together with the relevant HLA was identifiable through cumulative public TCR beta family frequency. Ex vivo, HLA-C-restricted CMV-specific TCR beta clonotypes prevailed over the rest of the response.

With respect to this clonotype: Antigen: not known.

The germline V gene has CDR1 LNHDA and CDR2 SQIVND (reference sequence). CDR3 size: 17 residues. The V end was cut by 3 bases, the J end by 3 bases, with 18 bases between. TCRdb re-called the reads with MiXCR, one entry per CDR3 protein. The sample shows fewer than 900,000 distinct CDR3 sequences, under 35% of them seen only once. Sample: cultured CD8+ T cells from PBMCs, taken from culture after CMV antigen stimulation. The chain carries TRBV19 and TRBJ1-5; no clear D. The origin of this receptor is a human donor in good health (CMV status not recorded). Some clones in this sample may be carry-over from other donors' samples. CDR3: CASSMGEGRRLNQPQHF. CDR3 nucleotide sequence: TGTGCCAGTAGTATGGGTGAGGGCCGGAGACTCAATCAGCCCCAGCATTTT.